The rows below give T cell receptor beta chains drawn from one sample of a study of blood T cell repertoires in COVID-19. TCRdb keeps only in-frame clones here, not all; method: immunoSEQ multiplex PCR. The sample has 110,000 to 150,000 clones; approximately 80% are singletons. The specimen sequenced was peripheral blood. All receptors derive from a human donor in a cohort sampled during active COVID-19. Each CDR3 is given with its conserved first and last residue. The D gene is left open where the match is weak. Where a row states a size, it is once, few, many or the class of an expanded clone; other rows omit it.

d_gene	abundance	v_gene	j_gene	CDR3aa	CDR3nt
TRBD2	-	TRBV15	TRBJ2-1	CATSRSGTNHNEQFF	TGTGCCACCAGCAGATCCGGGACTAACCACAATGAGCAGTTCTTC
TRBD2	-	TRBV5-4	TRBJ2-7	CASSFGGRARTYEQYF	TGTGCCAGCAGCTTTGGGGGGAGGGCCCGTACCTACGAGCAGTACTTC
-	-	TRBV5-6	TRBJ1-6	CASSSTAREDSPLHF	TGTGCCAGCAGCTCGACAGCCCGGGAGGATTCACCCCTCCACTTT
TRBD1	-	TRBV5-1	TRBJ1-4	CASSLGDRGGEKLFF	TGCGCCAGCAGCTTGGGGGACAGGGGTGGTGAAAAACTGTTTTTT
TRBD1	-	TRBV7-9	TRBJ1-1	CASSRQGATMNTEAFF	TGTGCCAGCAGCAGACAGGGGGCTACGATGAACACTGAAGCTTTCTTT
TRBD1	once	TRBV2	TRBJ2-3	CASTGQHTDTQYF	TGTGCCAGCACGGGACAGCACACAGATACGCAGTATTTT
TRBD2	-	TRBV5-1	TRBJ2-7	CASSFLTSGRYEQYF	TGCGCCAGCAGCTTTTTGACTAGCGGGCGGTACGAGCAGTACTTC
TRBD2	-	TRBV7-2	TRBJ2-3	CASSFGLAGGGTDTQYF	TGTGCCAGCAGCTTCGGACTAGCGGGAGGGGGCACAGATACGCAGTATTTT
-	few	TRBV15	TRBJ2-1	CATSRLGTGSYNEQFF	TGTGCCACCAGCAGACTCGGGACTGGGTCCTACAATGAGCAGTTCTTC
-	-	TRBV6-1	TRBJ2-4	CASSEAGGLYF	TGTGCCAGCAGTGAAGCAGGGGGATTGTACTTC
-	-	TRBV6-2/TRBV6-3	TRBJ2-3	CASSYGASTDTQYF	TGTGCCAGCAGTTACGGGGCTAGCACAGATACGCAGTATTTT